This T cell receptor (beta chain) originates from a study of T cell repertoires in cytomegalovirus infection. With respect to this clonotype: Its matching antigen is unknown.

The CDR3 is 13 amino acids. Germline lookup yields CDR1 MNHEY and CDR2 SMNVEV (reference sequence). V shed 6 bases and J shed 0 bases, with 6 bases lying between them. TCRdb itself ran the reads through MiXCR, one entry per CDR3 protein. Found here are around 39,000 distinct CDR3 sequences, about 48% of them singletons; the top ten hold 80% to 95%. Sequencing was performed on CD8+ T cells from cultured PBMCs, taken from culture after CMV antigen stimulation. The V and J genes are TRBV27 and TRBJ1-5; no reliable D call. The source is a human donor in good health (CMV status not recorded). Some clones in this sample may be carry-over from other donors' samples. This chain's CDR3 is CASSMYSNQPQHF. CDR3 coding DNA: TGTGCCAGCAGCATGTATAGCAATCAGCCCCAGCATTTT.